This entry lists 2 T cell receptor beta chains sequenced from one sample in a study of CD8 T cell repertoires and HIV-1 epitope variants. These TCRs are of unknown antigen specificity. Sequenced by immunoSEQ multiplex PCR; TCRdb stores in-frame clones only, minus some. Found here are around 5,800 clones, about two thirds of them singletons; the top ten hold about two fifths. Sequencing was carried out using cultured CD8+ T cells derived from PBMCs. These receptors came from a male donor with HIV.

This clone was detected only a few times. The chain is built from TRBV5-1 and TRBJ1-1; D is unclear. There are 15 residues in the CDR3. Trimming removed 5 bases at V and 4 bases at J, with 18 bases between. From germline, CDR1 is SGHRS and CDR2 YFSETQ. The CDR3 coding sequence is TGCGCCAGCAGTTTTGGGCCCACCGGAGGCACTGAAGCTTTCTTT. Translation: CASSFGPTGGTEAFF. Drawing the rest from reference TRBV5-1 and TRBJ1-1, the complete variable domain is KAGVTQTPRYLIKTRGQQVTLSCSPISGHRSVSWYQQTPGQGLQFLFEYFSETQRNKGNFPGRFSGRQFSNSRSEMNVSTLELGDSALYLCASSFGPTGGTEAFFGQGTRLTVV.

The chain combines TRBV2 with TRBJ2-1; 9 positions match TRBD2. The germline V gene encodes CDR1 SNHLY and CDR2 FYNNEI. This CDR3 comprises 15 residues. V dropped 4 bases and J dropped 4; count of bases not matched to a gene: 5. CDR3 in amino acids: CASSGSLAGYNEQFF. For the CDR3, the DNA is TGTGCCAGCAGTGGGTCGCTAGCGGGATACAATGAGCAGTTCTTC. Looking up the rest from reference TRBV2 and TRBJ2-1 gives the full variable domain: EPEVTQTPSHQVTQMGQEVILRCVPISNHLYFYWYRQILGQKVEFLVSFYNNEISEKSEIFDDQFSVERPDGSNFTLKIRSTKLEDSAMYFCASSGSLAGYNEQFFGPGTRLTVL.